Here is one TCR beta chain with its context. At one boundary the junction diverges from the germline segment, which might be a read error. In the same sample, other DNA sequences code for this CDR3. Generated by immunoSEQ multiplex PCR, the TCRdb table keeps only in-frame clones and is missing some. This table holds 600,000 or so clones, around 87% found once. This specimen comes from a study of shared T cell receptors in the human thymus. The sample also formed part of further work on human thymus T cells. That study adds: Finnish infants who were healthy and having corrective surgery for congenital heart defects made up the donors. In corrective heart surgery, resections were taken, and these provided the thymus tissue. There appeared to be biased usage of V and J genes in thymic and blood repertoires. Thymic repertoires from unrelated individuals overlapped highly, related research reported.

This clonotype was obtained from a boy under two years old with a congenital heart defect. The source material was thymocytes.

CDR3 in amino acids: CASSGGGMNTEAFF. CDR3 bases: TGTGCCAGCAGTGGGGGAGGCATGAACACTGAAGCCTTCTTT. J is TRBJ1-1 and V is TRBV6-1; D unclear. Germline assignment: CDR1 MNHNS and CDR2 SASEGT. The CDR3 consists of 14 residues.